The entry below gives a single T cell receptor (beta chain) sequence along with its context. This record comes from a study of blood T cell repertoires in COVID-19. Study-wide background: COVID-19 samples, acute and convalescent, were from the United States, Italy and Spain. The cDNA or gDNA used as material had been derived from T cells, B-cell-depleted T cells, or PBMCs.

V gave up 5 bases and J gave up 2 bases; unmatched junction bases: 4. The CDR3 is 16 residues long. Per germline, CDR1 SGHTA and CDR2 FQGTGA. Per the study methods: The authors estimated nucleated cell counts from reference gene primer amplification. Sequencing used immunoSEQ multiplex PCR; TCRdb keeps in-frame clones, though not all of them. V, J and clone size reflect that table, while D and trimming were determined from the DNA. This table holds 150,000 to 200,000 clones, roughly 91% found once. This receptor was taken from a man aged 45-65 years who had recovered from COVID-19. The material sequenced was peripheral blood. The chain has TRBV7-3 and TRBJ2-1, with 12 bases matching TRBD2. Here the CDR3 reads CASSRRLAGAYNEQFF. The CDR3 DNA reads TGTGCCAGCAGCCGACGACTAGCGGGAGCCTACAATGAGCAGTTCTTC.